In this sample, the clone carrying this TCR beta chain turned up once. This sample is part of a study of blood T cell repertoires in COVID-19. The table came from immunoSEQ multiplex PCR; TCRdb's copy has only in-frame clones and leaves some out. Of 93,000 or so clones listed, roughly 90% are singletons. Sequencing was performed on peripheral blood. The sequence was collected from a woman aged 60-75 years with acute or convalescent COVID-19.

The CDR3: CASSSTGLGRGTEAFF. The CDR3 DNA follows: TGTGCCAGCAGCTCCACAGGGCTTGGTAGGGGCACTGAAGCTTTCTTT. V usage is TRBV5-4 and J usage is TRBJ1-1; D perhaps matches TRBD1 (6 bases). V was pared by 3 bases and J by 4 bases, with 19 bases between. CDR1 is SGHNT and CDR2 is YYREEE in the germline V gene (reference sequence). This CDR3 spans 16 amino acids. The full variable domain, in which reference TRBV5-4 and TRBJ1-1 provide the parts outside the CDR3, is ETGVTQSPTHLIKTRGQQVTLRCSSQSGHNTVSWYQQALGQGPQFIFQYYREEENGRGNFPPRFSGLQFPNYSSELNVNALELDDSALYLCASSSTGLGRGTEAFFGQGTRLTVV.